This T cell receptor beta chain was profiled in a study of blood T cell repertoires in COVID-19 (dated by TCRdb to the early 2020s). Study-level background: Samples from collaborators originated in the United States, Italy and Spain and spanned both the acute and convalescent phases of COVID-19. The sample metadata nearly always contained a de-identified subject ID, COVID-19 status, age in years and sex. Deeply sampled blood TCRbeta repertoires from subjects exposed to, actively infected with, or recovered from COVID-19 were included in the dataset. HLA class I and class II types, where available, came from metadata supplied by the sample provider rather than from assay-based typing. The samples were drawn from the first 160 participants of the ongoing ImmuneRACE study and from 950 to 1,500 subjects provided by 6 global collaborators. A freely available public database, intended as a resource for researchers studying the immune response to SARS-CoV-2, is where the repertoires were released. The material from the prospective study consisted of cDNA or gDNA derived from T cells, B-cell-depleted T cells, or PBMCs. The investigation overall reported the following: The quantity of clinical and demographic metadata differed by source and by participant and was supplied without curation.

TCRbeta CDR3 regions were amplified from genomic DNA using the immunoSEQ Assay, a bias-controlled multiplex PCR. The authors processed their data as follows. Within the assay, amplification of reference gene primers was used to estimate how many nucleated cells each sample contained. To quantify the absolute abundance of each unique TCRbeta CDR3 rearrangement, sequence reads were collapsed and filtered. Productive Simpson clonality was computed per sample as the square root of Simpson's diversity index over productive rearrangements. TCRdb holds this immuneACCESS table with in-frame rearrangements only. Some clones are missing; in checked studies, unresolved V genes explain under half, and the rest has no known cause. V and J calls and clone size come straight from that table; D and trimming were deduced from the DNA. This sample is represented by over 200,000 clones; 80% to 90% of them were singletons. The ten largest clones add up to approximately 3.5% of the sample.

Participants in the prospective study were enrolled through a virtual design, were aged 18 to 89 years, and lived in under 25 United States geographic areas. In the prospective study, cohorts were assigned on the basis of participant-reported clinical history obtained from a screening survey and a study questionnaire. Exposed participants had been in contact with someone with a PCR-confirmed or clinician-diagnosed COVID-19 case within 2 weeks of study entry. Mobile phlebotomists in the prospective study collected whole blood, serum and a nasopharyngeal or oropharyngeal swab from every participant. Additional blood draws and questionnaires over an approximately 2-month period could optionally be provided by prospective study participants. Prospective study blood samples were shipped either frozen or at room temperature before DNA extraction. On this clone itself: Its antigen specificity is not known. The record has no base qualities; no much larger clone is one base away.

Material: PBMCs or T cells enriched from blood (not recorded which). This TCR was sampled from a woman aged 30 to 39 who had been exposed to COVID-19.

The DNA sequence is given as TGCAGTGCTAGTTCGGGTTATAGCAATCAGCCCCAGCATTTT. This is translated as CSASSGYSNQPQHF. The chain uses TRBV20-1 and TRBJ1-5; the D gene identity is not certain. V loses 3 bases, J loses 0 bases, and the germline ends lie 9 bases apart. CDR1 DFQATT and CDR2 SNEGSKA were looked up in the germline V gene (reference sequence). Reading from cysteine to phenylalanine, the CDR3 counts 14 amino acids. Kept here is only the CDR3 DNA, which spans 42 bases and is read in frame from base 1.